This record covers a single T cell receptor (beta chain). Its antigen is not identified. Assay used: immunoSEQ multiplex PCR; TCRdb lists only in-frame clones, some missing. The table includes tens of thousands of clones, 87% detected once. This sample is part of a study of OX40 agonist ivuxolimab in advanced cancers. The wider study: The dose of intravenous ivuxolimab that patients received every 2 weeks ranged from 0.01 to 10 mg/kg. Dose-escalation subjects each had hepatocellular carcinoma, melanoma, renal cell or head and neck cancer.

Prior autoimmune disease or systemic immunosuppression barred patients. V gave up 1 base and J gave up 3 bases; unmatched junction bases: 7. This CDR3 contains 16 residues. Germline V gives CDR1 SGHTA, CDR2 FQGNSA. Broader study findings: CD4+ T cells averaged fewer expanded clones than CD8+ T cells.

The sequencing here drew on CD4+ or CD8+ T cells sorted from blood, taken in a trial of the OX40 agonist ivuxolimab. The V call is TRBV7-2, the J call TRBJ2-3; 7 positions match TRBD1. The sequence came from an adult with an advanced solid tumor such as melanoma, head and neck, liver or kidney cancer. The CDR3 reads CASSLVQGSLTDTQYF. The CDR3 nucleotides are TGTGCCAGCAGCTTAGTACAGGGGAGTTTAACAGATACGCAGTATTTT.